The 30 T cell receptor beta chains presented below share a single source sample, sequenced in a study of T cells in Graves' hyperthyroidism and ophthalmopathy. The investigators amplified TCR beta CDR3 regions from RNA transcripts. A first-round RT-PCR of the TCR CDR3 used the HTBI primer set. TCRdb re-derived calls from the multiplex PCR reads in MiXCR, one entry per CDR3 protein. The sample has hundreds of thousands of distinct CDR3 sequences; 20% are singletons. The sample consisted of blood. The receptors were sampled from a man aged 40-49 years with Graves' ophthalmopathy.

This clonotype was seen more than once but under ten times. The chain joins TRBV6-1 to TRBJ2-5; 8 bases are a match to TRBD2. In germline, CDR1 is MNHNS, CDR2 SASEGT. V lost 2 bases and J lost 1; bases outside the gene matches: 3. The CDR3 totals 15 residues. The CDR3 spells CASSEHSGAQETQYF. The CDR3 region has the DNA TGTGCCAGCAGTGAACATAGCGGGGCCCAAGAGACCCAGTACTTC.

This clonotype was picked up many times. The chain links TRBV20-1 to TRBJ2-5, with 7 bases lining up with TRBD2. CDR3 length: 14 residues. Germline trimming cut 6 bases from V and 5 bases from J; bases unmatched to any gene: 12. Germline lookup yields CDR1 DFQATT and CDR2 SNEGSKA (reference sequence). CDR3 DNA sequence: TGCAGTGCCATTCCCATAGCTAGCGGTGAGACCCAGTACTTC. This codes for CSAIPIASGETQYF.

This clonotype was seen at least ten times. J is TRBJ1-2 and V is TRBV3-1, with unresolved D. From germline, CDR1 is LGHDT and CDR2 YNNKEL (reference sequence). V was pared by 4 bases and J by 4 bases, with 7 bases between. CDR3 length: 12 residues. CDR3 residues: CASSRASYGYTF. CDR3 in DNA: TGTGCCAGCAGCCGGGCGAGCTATGGCTACACCTTC.

The sample holds a few counts of this clonotype. The rearrangement joins TRBV27 to TRBJ1-2, with TRBD1 as a possible D gene (6 bases). The CDR3 has 15 amino acids. Trimming pared 1 base from V and 4 bases from J, leaving 13 bases between. Germline V CDR1 and CDR2: MNHEY, SMNVEV (reference sequence). The CDR3 sequence: CASSLFGGRAYGYTF. DNA of the CDR3: TGTGCCAGCAGTTTATTCGGGGGGCGGGCCTATGGCTACACCTTC.

This clonotype has a count of ten or more. The J gene is TRBJ1-5, the V gene TRBV20-1, with TRBD1 matching 10 bases. Germline CDR1 DFQATT, CDR2 SNEGSKA (reference sequence). With V trimmed by 1 base and J by 1 base, 7 bases remained unmatched. CDR3 length: 17 amino acids. CDR3 coding DNA: TGCAGTGCTAGAGTAGGGAGGACAGGGGGGAGCAATCAGCCCCAGCATTTT. Its protein product is CSARVGRTGGSNQPQHF.

V and J are TRBV7-3 and TRBJ2-2; 15 bases are a match to TRBD2. Looked up from germline, CDR1 is SGHTA and CDR2 is FQGTGA. The V and J ends lost 5 bases and 1 base, in that order; junction bases with no gene match: 8. The CDR3 extends over 19 amino acids. CDR3: CASSPKGLAGGVNTGELFF. The CDR3 region has the DNA TGTGCCAGCAGCCCAAAGGGACTAGCGGGGGGCGTGAACACCGGGGAGCTGTTTTTT.

The chain is built from TRBV20-1 and TRBJ2-1, with D possibly matching TRBD2 (5 bases). This CDR3 has 13 residues. Germline V CDR1 and CDR2: DFQATT, SNEGSKA (reference sequence). V dropped 5 bases and J dropped 8 bases, with 16 bases sitting between them. CDR3 in amino acids: CSAQAPGFDEQFF. Here the CDR3 DNA reads TGCAGTGCTCAGGCCCCGGGGTTCGATGAGCAGTTCTTC.

This clonotype showed up just a few times. V is TRBV7-9 and J is TRBJ2-3; D not resolved. Trimming removed 6 bases from V and 8 bases from J, with 12 bases in between. The CDR3 has 12 residues. Germline CDR1 and CDR2: SEHNR and FQNEAQ (reference sequence). CDR3 residues: CASSLWEGTQYF. CDR3 bases: TGTGCCAGCAGTCTCTGGGAAGGTACGCAGTATTTT.

The gene calls are TRBV12-3 or TRBV12-4 and TRBJ1-1; 7 positions agree with TRBD1. The CDR3 has 14 amino acids. J was trimmed by 2 bases and V by 10 bases; bases with no gene match: 10. CDR3 residues: CATRAGTANTEAFF. DNA of the CDR3: TGTGCCACCAGAGCCGGGACAGCAAACACTGAAGCTTTCTTT.

This clonotype was seen repeatedly, ten times or more. V gene TRBV11-2 combines with J gene TRBJ2-5; D remains unclear. This CDR3 region has 14 residues. V was clipped by 5 bases and J by 4 bases, with 14 bases between them. CDR1 SGHAT and CDR2 FQNNGV come from the germline V gene. CDR3 sequence reads: CASSPTGVRETQYF. CDR3 DNA sequence: TGTGCCAGCAGCCCCACGGGCGTAAGAGAGACCCAGTACTTC.

This clonotype was detected ten times or more. This chain links TRBV3-1 with TRBJ2-7, with TRBD2 identical over 13 bases. This CDR3 is 17 amino acids long. Germline CDR1 reads LGHDT; CDR2 reads YNNKEL (reference sequence). The V gene end was trimmed by 2 bases and the J gene end by 7 bases; junction bases not matched to a gene: 11. The CDR3, as DNA: TGTGCCAGCAGCCAAACGTATTGGACTAGCGGGAGCTGGGAGCAGTACTTC. Protein sequence: CASSQTYWTSGSWEQYF.

This clonotype has ten or more counts. The chain couples TRBV28 to TRBJ2-3; 9 bases are shared with TRBD1. The CDR3 extends over 15 amino acids. V trimming: 6 bases; J trimming: 2 bases; junction bases outside the gene matches: 6. Germline lookup yields CDR1 MDHEN and CDR2 SYDVKM. This chain's CDR3 is CASSAGTGTTDTQYF. In DNA, the CDR3 is TGTGCCAGCAGCGCCGGGACAGGGACCACAGATACGCAGTATTTT.

This clonotype turned up a few times. V is TRBV30 and J is TRBJ1-2; tentatively, D is TRBD1 (6 bases). CDR1 is GTSNPN, CDR2 SVGIG, per germline (reference sequence). Trimming removed 0 bases at V and 5 bases at J, with 10 bases between. This CDR3 is 13 amino acids long. This chain's CDR3 is CAWSVQQGYGYTF. For the CDR3, the DNA is TGTGCCTGGAGTGTACAACAGGGTTATGGCTACACCTTC.

The rearrangement links TRBV29-1 to TRBJ2-7; 8 bases match TRBD1. Unmatched junction bases numbered 20, after V lost 7 bases and J lost 3 bases. The CDR3 has 17 residues. Germline V gene sequence: CDR1 SQVTM, CDR2 ANQGSEA. This chain's CDR3 is CSDLGTGRSWGDYEQYF. The CDR3 DNA sequence: TGCAGCGACCTCGGGACAGGCCGATCTTGGGGTGACTACGAGCAGTACTTC.

V is TRBV4-2 and J is TRBJ2-1; 10 bases map to TRBD2. With V trimmed by 1 base and J by 9 bases, 12 bases remained unmatched. Germline CDR1 LGHNA, CDR2 YNFKEQ. CDR3 size: 17 residues. This CDR3 is CASSQAQLAGGGGEQFF. CDR3 DNA: TGTGCCAGCAGCCAAGCACAATTAGCGGGAGGAGGAGGTGAGCAGTTCTTC.

This clonotype was seen repeatedly, ten times or more. DNA for the CDR3: TGTGCCAGCACCTATCAGAGCCGTTATGGCTACACCTTC. Translation: CASTYQSRYGYTF. V is TRBV28 and J is TRBJ1-2, with D unclear. The ends were cut back, 7 bases at V and 5 bases at J, with 14 bases in the middle. Per the germline V gene, CDR1 is MDHEN and CDR2 is SYDVKM. The CDR3 has 13 amino acids.

The V and J genes are TRBV9 and TRBJ1-2, with D unresolved. The ends were cut back, 4 bases at V and 3 bases at J, with 13 bases in the middle. This CDR3 region has 14 residues. The germline V gene encodes CDR1 SGDLS and CDR2 YYNGEE. The CDR3 DNA reads TGTGCCAGCAGCTCCGCCTTACTTCACTATGGCTACACCTTC. Translated, it gives CASSSALLHYGYTF.

This clonotype was detected only a few times. The chain uses TRBV10-3 and TRBJ2-7; unclear D gene. The CDR3 runs to 12 residues. Germline values: CDR1 ENHRY, CDR2 SYGVKD. V was cut by 6 bases and J by 3 bases, with 9 bases left in between. The CDR3 spells CAISTQSYEQYF. For the CDR3, the DNA is TGTGCCATCAGCACACAGAGCTACGAGCAGTACTTC.

The chain is built from TRBV5-1 and TRBJ2-1; TRBD1 might be the D (6 bases). CDR1 and CDR2 (germline): SGHRS, YFSETQ. Trimming removed 6 bases at V and 2 bases at J, with 18 bases between. The CDR3 runs 16 residues. CDR3 region: CASKGHYRATYNEQFF. The CDR3 nucleotides read TGCGCCAGCAAGGGCCATTACAGGGCAACCTACAATGAGCAGTTCTTC. Together with reference TRBV5-1 and TRBJ2-1, the CDR3 gives the full variable domain: KAGVTQTPRYLIKTRGQQVTLSCSPISGHRSVSWYQQTPGQGLQFLFEYFSETQRNKGNFPGRFSGRQFSNSRSEMNVSTLELGDSALYLCASKGHYRATYNEQFFGPGTRLTVL.

This clonotype occurred a few times. The genes are TRBV6-2 or TRBV6-3 and TRBJ1-5; a weak D match, TRBD1 (6 bases). Germline V gene lookup returns CDR1 MNHEY and CDR2 SVGEGT. The germline V and J ends were trimmed by 7 bases and 9 bases, with 25 bases remaining between them. CDR3 length equals 16 residues. CDR3 DNA sequence: TGTGCCAGCAAGGACCAGCAGGGGTCTCTTCCATTGCCCCAGCATTTT. Translated: CASKDQQGSLPLPQHF.

This clonotype was counted at least ten times. The chain carries TRBV11-2 and TRBJ1-5; 8 nucleotides align to TRBD1. Germline V CDR1 and CDR2: SGHAT, FQNNGV. This CDR3 is built from 14 residues. After removal of 5 bases from V and 6 bases from J, the junction contained 6 bases not matched to a gene. Written as DNA, the CDR3 is TGTGCCAGCAGCCCGACAGGGGAGGCTCAGCCCCAGCATTTT. It encodes CASSPTGEAQPQHF.

Ten or more counts support this clonotype. The chain carries TRBV11-3 and TRBJ1-1, with unresolved D. V lost 6 bases to trimming and J lost 0 bases, with 20 bases between them. In germline, CDR1 is SGHNT, CDR2 YENEEA. The CDR3 extends over 17 amino acids. CDR3 nucleotides: TGTGCCAGCAGGGCACTGTGGAGTGGAGGGATGAACACTGAAGCTTTCTTT. This translates into CASRALWSGGMNTEAFF. Supplemented by reference TRBV11-3 and TRBJ1-1, the full variable domain reads EAGVVQSPRYKIIEKKQPVAFWCNPISGHNTLYWYLQNLGQGPELLIRYENEEAVDDSQLPKDRFSAERLKGVDSTLKIQPAELGDSAVYLCASRALWSGGMNTEAFFGQGTRLTVV.

The gene calls are TRBV20-1 and TRBJ2-1; 10 bases align to TRBD2. V lost 4 bases, J lost 1 base, and 1 base stayed unmatched. The CDR3 consists of 14 residues. Germline V gene lookup returns CDR1 DFQATT and CDR2 SNEGSKA (reference sequence). In nucleotides, the CDR3 is TGCAGTGCTAAGCGGGGGGGTTCCTACAATGAGCAGTTCTTC. Amino acid sequence: CSAKRGGSYNEQFF.

This clonotype came up a few times. CDR3: CSVVGGISDTQYF. As DNA, the CDR3 is TGCAGCGTTGTAGGGGGCATTTCGGATACGCAGTATTTT. The J gene is TRBJ2-3, the V gene TRBV29-1; 7 bases are shared with TRBD1. The trim removed 4 bases at V and 6 bases at J, leaving 7 bases unmatched. CDR3 size: 13 residues. In germline, CDR1 is SQVTM, CDR2 ANQGSEA.

This clonotype showed up just a few times. The junction departs from the called germline gene at one end, perhaps through a read error. The chain employs TRBV28 and TRBJ1-4; perhaps TRBD1 as D (5 bases). The germline CDR1 and CDR2 sequences are MDHEN and SYDVKM. CDR3 length: 12 amino acids. CDR3 in amino acids: CASSRQNGKLFF. The CDR3 region has the DNA TGTGCCAGCAGTCGACAGAATGGAAAACTGTTTTTT.

V and J are TRBV19 and TRBJ2-1; D is unresolved. With 6 bases removed from V and 0 bases from J, the gap between germline ends came to 12 bases. The CDR3 has 15 amino acids. CDR1 and CDR2 (germline): LNHDA, SQIVND (reference sequence). The CDR3: CASSYDQYSYNEQFF. In nucleotides, the CDR3 is TGTGCCAGTAGCTACGACCAGTACTCCTACAATGAGCAGTTCTTC.

The chain recombines TRBV6-1 with TRBJ1-2, with D possibly TRBD1 on 5 matching bases. CDR1 is MNHNS and CDR2 is SASEGT in the germline V gene. This CDR3 spans 13 amino acids. The V end was cut by 6 bases, the J end by 2 bases, with 10 bases between. CDR3 DNA: TGTGCCAGCAGAAGAGGGGAGAACTATGGCTACACCTTC. This sequence encodes CASRRGENYGYTF.

This clonotype has at least ten counts. This rearrangement joins TRBV28 to TRBJ1-5; D is perhaps TRBD1 (5 bases). The CDR3 is 14 amino acids. V was cut by 7 bases and J by 6 bases, with 16 bases left in between. Looked up from germline, CDR1 is MDHEN and CDR2 is SYDVKM. The CDR3, as DNA: TGTGCCAGCACCGAATTAGGGGTTGGTCAGCCCCAGCATTTT. Amino acids: CASTELGVGQPQHF.

This clonotype was seen a few times. J is TRBJ2-6 and V is TRBV28, with D hard to call. Trimming cost V 8 bases and J 2 bases, with 13 bases left between them. This CDR3 spans 15 amino acids. Germline V gives CDR1 MDHEN, CDR2 SYDVKM. The CDR3, as DNA: TGTGCCAGCCAGACTCCCGCCACTGGGGCCAACGTCCTGACTTTC. Amino acids: CASQTPATGANVLTF.

This clonotype was counted many times. The genes are TRBV2 and TRBJ1-2, with unresolved D. The length of the CDR3 is 14 residues. Trimming took 7 bases from V and 0 from J, leaving 12 bases between them. Germline V lookup: CDR1 SNHLY, CDR2 FYNNEI. The CDR3 nucleotides are TGTGCCAGCACCGACGGGTGGGCTAACTATGGCTACACCTTC. It yields the protein CASTDGWANYGYTF.